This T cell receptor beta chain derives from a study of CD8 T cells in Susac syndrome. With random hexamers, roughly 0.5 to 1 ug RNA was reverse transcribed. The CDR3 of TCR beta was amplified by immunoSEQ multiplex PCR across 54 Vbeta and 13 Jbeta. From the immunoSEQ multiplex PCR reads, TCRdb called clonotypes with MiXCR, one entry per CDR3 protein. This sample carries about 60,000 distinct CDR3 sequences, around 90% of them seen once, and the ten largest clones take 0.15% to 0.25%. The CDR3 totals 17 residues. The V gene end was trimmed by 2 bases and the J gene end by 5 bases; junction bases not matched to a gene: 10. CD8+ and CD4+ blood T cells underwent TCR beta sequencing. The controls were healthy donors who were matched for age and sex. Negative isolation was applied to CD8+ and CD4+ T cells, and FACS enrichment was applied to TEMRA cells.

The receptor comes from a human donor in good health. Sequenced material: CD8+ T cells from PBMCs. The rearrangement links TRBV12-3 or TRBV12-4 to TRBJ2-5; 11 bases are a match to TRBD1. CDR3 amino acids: CASSLIWGQGVWETQYF. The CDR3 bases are TGTGCCAGCAGTTTAATCTGGGGACAGGGGGTTTGGGAGACCCAGTACTTC.